This T cell receptor beta chain was sequenced for a study of blood T cell repertoires in COVID-19. Study at large: There were acute and convalescent COVID-19 samples, and they came from the United States, Italy and Spain.

Followed longitudinally, the Seattle patients had been enrolled during active infection. Only in-frame clones appear in the TCRdb table, and some are missing; sequencing was by immunoSEQ multiplex PCR. The table lists a few hundred thousand clones, 84% of them singletons. CDR3 length equals 15 residues. Unmatched junction bases numbered 6, after V lost 1 base and J lost 4 bases. Germline CDR1 and CDR2: SGHTA and FQGNSA. This TCR derives from a person aged 70 to 85 with COVID-19, enrolled during active disease. V and J are TRBV7-2 and TRBJ2-5; 7 positions agree with TRBD2. Specimen: peripheral blood. The CDR3 loop reads CASSLVGGGRETQYF. The CDR3, as DNA: TGTGCCAGCAGCTTAGTTGGCGGGGGAAGAGAGACCCAGTACTTC.